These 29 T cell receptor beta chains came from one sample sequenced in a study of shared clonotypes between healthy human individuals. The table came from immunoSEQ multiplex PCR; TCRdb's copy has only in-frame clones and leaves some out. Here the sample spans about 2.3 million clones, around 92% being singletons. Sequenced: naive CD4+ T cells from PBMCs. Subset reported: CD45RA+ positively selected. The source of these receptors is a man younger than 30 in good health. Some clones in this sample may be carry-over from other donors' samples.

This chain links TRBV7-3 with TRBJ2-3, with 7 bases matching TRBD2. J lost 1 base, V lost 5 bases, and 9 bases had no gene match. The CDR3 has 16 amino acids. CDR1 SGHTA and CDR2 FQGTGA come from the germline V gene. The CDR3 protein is CASSPRIAGRTDTQYF. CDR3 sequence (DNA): TGTGCCAGCAGCCCCCGAATAGCGGGCCGCACAGATACGCAGTATTTT.

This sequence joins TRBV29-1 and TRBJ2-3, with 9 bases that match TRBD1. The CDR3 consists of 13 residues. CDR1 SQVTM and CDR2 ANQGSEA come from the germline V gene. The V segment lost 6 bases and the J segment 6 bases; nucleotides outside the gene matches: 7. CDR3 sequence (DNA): TGCAGCGTCGCCGGGACAGGGTACGATACGCAGTATTTT. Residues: CSVAGTGYDTQYF.

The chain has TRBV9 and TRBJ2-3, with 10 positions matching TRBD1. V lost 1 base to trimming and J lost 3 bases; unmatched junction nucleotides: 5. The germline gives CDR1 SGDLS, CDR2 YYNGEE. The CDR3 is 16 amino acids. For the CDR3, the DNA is TGTGCCAGCAGCGTAAACGGACAGGGGGTAACAGATACGCAGTATTTT. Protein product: CASSVNGQGVTDTQYF. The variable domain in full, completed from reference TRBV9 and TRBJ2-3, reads DSGVTQTPKHLITATGQRVTLRCSPRSGDLSVYWYQQSLDQGLQFLIQYYNGEERAKGNILERFSAQQFPDLHSELNLSSLELGDSALYFCASSVNGQGVTDTQYFGPGTRLTVL.

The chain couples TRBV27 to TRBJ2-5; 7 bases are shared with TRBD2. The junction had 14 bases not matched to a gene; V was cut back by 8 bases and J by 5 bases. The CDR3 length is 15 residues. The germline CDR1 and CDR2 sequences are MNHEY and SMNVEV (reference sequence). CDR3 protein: CASGRPNAGGETQYF. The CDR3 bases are TGTGCCAGCGGTAGGCCGAACGCCGGGGGGGAGACCCAGTACTTC.

CDR3 DNA sequence: TGCAGCCCGTCAGGGAACATTCAGTACTTC. This codes for CSPSGNIQYF. The V and J genes are TRBV20-1 and TRBJ2-4; D may be TRBD1 (5 bases). The CDR3 is 10 amino acids. Germline V gene lookup returns CDR1 DFQATT and CDR2 SNEGSKA (reference sequence).

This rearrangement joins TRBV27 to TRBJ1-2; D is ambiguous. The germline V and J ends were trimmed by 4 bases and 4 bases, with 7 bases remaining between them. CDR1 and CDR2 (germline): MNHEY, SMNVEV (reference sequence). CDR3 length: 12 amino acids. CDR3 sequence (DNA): TGTGCCAGCAGTTCCCCCGGCTATGGCTACACCTTC. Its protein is CASSSPGYGYTF.

CDR3 DNA: TGCGCCAGCAGCGGGACAGGGGGCATCTACGAGCAGTACTTC. This gives the protein CASSGTGGIYEQYF. The chain joins TRBV5-1 to TRBJ2-7; 12 nucleotides match TRBD1. After removal of 4 bases from V and 3 bases from J, the junction contained 2 bases not matched to a gene. The CDR3 covers 14 residues. Germline V gene sequence: CDR1 SGHRS, CDR2 YFSETQ.

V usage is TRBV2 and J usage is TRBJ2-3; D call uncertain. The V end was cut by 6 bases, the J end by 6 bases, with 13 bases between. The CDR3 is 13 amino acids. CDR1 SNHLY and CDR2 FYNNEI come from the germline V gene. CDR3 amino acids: CASRTGQHDTQYF. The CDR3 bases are TGTGCCAGCAGGACCGGCCAGCACGATACGCAGTATTTT.

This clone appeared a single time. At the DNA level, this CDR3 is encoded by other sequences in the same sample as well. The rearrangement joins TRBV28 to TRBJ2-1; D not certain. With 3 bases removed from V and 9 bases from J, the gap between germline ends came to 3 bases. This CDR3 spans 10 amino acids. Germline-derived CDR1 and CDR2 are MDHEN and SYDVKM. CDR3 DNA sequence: TGTGCCAGCAGTTTTCGTGAGCAGTTCTTC. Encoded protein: CASSFREQFF.

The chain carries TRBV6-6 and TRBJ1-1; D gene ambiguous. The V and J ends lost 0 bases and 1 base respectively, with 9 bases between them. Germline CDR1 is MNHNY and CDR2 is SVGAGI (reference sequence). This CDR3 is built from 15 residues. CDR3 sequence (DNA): TGTGCCAGCAGTTACTCTAGGAGGGCGAACACTGAAGCTTTCTTT. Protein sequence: CASSYSRRANTEAFF.

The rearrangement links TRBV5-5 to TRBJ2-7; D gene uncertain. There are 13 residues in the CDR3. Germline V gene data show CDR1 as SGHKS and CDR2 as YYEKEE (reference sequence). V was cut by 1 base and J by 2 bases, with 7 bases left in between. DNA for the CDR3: TGTGCCAGCAGCTTGTCTGCGGCCTACGAGCAGTACTTC. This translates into CASSLSAAYEQYF. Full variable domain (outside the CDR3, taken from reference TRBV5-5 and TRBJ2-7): DAGVTQSPTHLIKTRGQQVTLRCSPISGHKSVSWYQQVLGQGPQFIFQYYEKEERGRGNFPDRFSARQFPNYSSELNVNALLLGDSALYLCASSLSAAYEQYFGPGTRLTVT.

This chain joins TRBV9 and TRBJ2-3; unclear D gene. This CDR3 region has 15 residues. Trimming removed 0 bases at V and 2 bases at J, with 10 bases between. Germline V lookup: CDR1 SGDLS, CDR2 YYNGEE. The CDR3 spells CASSVVAAHTDTQYF. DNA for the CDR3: TGTGCCAGCAGCGTAGTGGCCGCACACACAGATACGCAGTATTTT. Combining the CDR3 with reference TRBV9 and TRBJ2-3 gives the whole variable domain DSGVTQTPKHLITATGQRVTLRCSPRSGDLSVYWYQQSLDQGLQFLIQYYNGEERAKGNILERFSAQQFPDLHSELNLSSLELGDSALYFCASSVVAAHTDTQYFGPGTRLTVL.

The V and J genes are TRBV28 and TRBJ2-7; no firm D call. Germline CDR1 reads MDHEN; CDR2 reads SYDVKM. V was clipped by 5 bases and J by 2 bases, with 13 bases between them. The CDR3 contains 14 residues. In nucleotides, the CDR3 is TGTGCCAGCAGTCTGACCGCACCGACCTACGAGCAGTACTTC. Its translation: CASSLTAPTYEQYF.

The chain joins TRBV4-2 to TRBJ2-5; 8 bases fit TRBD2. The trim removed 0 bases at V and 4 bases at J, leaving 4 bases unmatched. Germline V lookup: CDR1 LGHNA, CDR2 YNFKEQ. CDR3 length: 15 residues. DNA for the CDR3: TGTGCCAGCAGCCAAGATCGGCTAGCGGGAGAGACCCAGTACTTC. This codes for CASSQDRLAGETQYF.

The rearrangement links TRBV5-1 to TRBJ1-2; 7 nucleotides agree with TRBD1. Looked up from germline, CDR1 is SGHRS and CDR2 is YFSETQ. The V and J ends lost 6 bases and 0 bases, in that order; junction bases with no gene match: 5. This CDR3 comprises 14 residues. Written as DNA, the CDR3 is TGCGCCAGCAACCCGGGACAGACTAACTATGGCTACACCTTC. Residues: CASNPGQTNYGYTF.

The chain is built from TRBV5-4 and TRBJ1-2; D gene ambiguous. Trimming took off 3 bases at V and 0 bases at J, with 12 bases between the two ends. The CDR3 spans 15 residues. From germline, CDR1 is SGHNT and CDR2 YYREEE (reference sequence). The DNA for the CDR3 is TGTGCCAGCAGCTCCCCAACTGGGGCTAACTATGGCTACACCTTC. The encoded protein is CASSSPTGANYGYTF.

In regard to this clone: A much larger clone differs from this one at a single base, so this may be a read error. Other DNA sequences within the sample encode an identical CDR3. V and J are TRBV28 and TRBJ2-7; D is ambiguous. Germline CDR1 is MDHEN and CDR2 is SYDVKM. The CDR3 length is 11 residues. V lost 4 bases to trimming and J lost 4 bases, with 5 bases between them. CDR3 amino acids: CASSSPYEQYF. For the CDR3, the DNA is TGTGCCAGCAGTTCCCCATACGAGCAGTACTTC.

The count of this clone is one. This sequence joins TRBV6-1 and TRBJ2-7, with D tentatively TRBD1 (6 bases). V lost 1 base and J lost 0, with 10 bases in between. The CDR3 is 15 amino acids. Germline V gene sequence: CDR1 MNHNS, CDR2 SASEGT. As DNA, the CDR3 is TGTGCCAGCAGTGAAGGTACAGGGAGCTCCTACGAGCAGTACTTC. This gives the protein CASSEGTGSSYEQYF.

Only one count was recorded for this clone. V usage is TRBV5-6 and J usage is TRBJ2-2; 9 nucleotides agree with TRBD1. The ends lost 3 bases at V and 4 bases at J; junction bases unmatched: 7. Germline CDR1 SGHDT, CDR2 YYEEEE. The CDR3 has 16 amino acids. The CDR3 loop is CASSYGTGSGTGELFF. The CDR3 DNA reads TGTGCCAGCAGCTACGGGACAGGGTCAGGCACCGGGGAGCTGTTTTTT.

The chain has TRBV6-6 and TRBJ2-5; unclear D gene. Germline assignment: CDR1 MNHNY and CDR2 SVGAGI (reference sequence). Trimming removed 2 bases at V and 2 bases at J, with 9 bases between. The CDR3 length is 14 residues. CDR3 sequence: CASSYTRQQETQYF. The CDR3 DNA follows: TGTGCCAGCAGTTACACGAGACAACAAGAGACCCAGTACTTC.

The DNA for the CDR3 is TGTGCCAGCAGGGGACCTCTTCCGAACACTGAAGCTTTCTTT. The encoded protein is CASRGPLPNTEAFF. The V gene is TRBV2, the J gene TRBJ1-1; a possible D gene is TRBD1 (5 bases). CDR1 SNHLY and CDR2 FYNNEI come from the germline V gene. The CDR3 has 14 amino acids. Trimming cost V 6 bases and J 1 base, with 12 bases left between them.

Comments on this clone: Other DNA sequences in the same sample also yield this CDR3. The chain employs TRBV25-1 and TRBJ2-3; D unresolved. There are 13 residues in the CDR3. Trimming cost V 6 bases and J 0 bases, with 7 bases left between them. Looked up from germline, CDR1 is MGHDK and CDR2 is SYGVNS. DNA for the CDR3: TGTGCCAGCAGCGGCGGTAGCACAGATACGCAGTATTTT. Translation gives CASSGGSTDTQYF.

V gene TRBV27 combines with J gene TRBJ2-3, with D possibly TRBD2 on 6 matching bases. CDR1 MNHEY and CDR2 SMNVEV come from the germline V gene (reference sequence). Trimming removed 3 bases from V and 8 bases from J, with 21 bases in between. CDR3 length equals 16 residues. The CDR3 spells CASSFIRVGGTSTQYF. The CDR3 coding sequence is TGTGCCAGCAGTTTCATTAGGGTTGGCGGGACCAGTACGCAGTATTTT.

The DNA for the CDR3 is TGTGCCAGCAGCTTGGAGGGATTAGCGGGAGTGAGAGAGCTGTTTTTT. Translating it yields CASSLEGLAGVRELFF. The V gene is TRBV5-6, the J gene TRBJ2-2, with 9 bases identical to TRBD2. The germline gives CDR1 SGHDT, CDR2 YYEEEE. The CDR3 spans 16 residues. Trimming removed 0 bases from V and 11 bases from J; junction bases left unmatched: 11.

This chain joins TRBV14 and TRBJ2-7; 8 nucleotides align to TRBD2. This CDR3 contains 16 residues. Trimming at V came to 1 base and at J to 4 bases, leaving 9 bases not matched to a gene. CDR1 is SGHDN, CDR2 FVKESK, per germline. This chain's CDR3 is CASSQGLSGSKYEQYF. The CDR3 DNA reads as TGTGCCAGCAGCCAAGGGCTCAGCGGGAGTAAATACGAGCAGTACTTC.

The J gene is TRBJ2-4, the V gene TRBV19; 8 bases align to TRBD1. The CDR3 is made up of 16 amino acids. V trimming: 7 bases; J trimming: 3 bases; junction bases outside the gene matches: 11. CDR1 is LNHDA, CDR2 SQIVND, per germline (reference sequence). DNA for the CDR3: TGTGCCAGTAATCTCGGACAGGGCGCGGACAAAAACATTCAGTACTTC. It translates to CASNLGQGADKNIQYF.

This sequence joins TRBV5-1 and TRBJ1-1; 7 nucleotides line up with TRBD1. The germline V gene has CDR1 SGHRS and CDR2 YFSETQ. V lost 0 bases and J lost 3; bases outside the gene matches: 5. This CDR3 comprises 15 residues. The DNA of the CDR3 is TGCGCCAGCAGCTTGGTAGGACAGGAGGACACTGAAGCTTTCTTT. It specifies CASSLVGQEDTEAFF.

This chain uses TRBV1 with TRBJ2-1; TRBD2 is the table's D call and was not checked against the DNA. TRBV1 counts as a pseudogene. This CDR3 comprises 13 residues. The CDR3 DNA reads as TGCACCAGCAGCCAAGATACGATCGGGGAGCAGTTCTTC. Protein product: CTSSQDTIGEQFF.

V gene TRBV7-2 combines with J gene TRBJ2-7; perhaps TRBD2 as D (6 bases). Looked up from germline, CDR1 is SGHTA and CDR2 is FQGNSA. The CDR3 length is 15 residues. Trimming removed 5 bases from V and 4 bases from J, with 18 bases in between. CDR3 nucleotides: TGTGCCAGCAGCCTCGCGGCGGGAAACTGGTACGAGCAGTACTTC. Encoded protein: CASSLAAGNWYEQYF.